Listed below are T cell receptor beta chains from one sample, sequenced in a study of cytomegalovirus exposure and HLA in healthy donors. TCRdb's table, derived via immunoSEQ multiplex PCR, lists solely in-frame clones and lacks some. The sample carries about 73,000 clones, 85% to 95% recorded once. The sample consisted of PBMCs. The receptors were sampled from a man between 18 and 29 years old in good health and CMV-seronegative. Both conserved end residues are part of each CDR3. A D gene is named only where the DNA matches it firmly. The listing skips clone size in some rows; elsewhere it reads once, few, many or a size class.

TRBV6-6,NA,NA,TRBJ1-1,TGTGCCAGCAGTTGGTCCTGGGGGGACACTGAAGCTTTCTTT,CASSWSWGDTEAFF
TRBV7-9,NA,NA,TRBJ1-2,TGTGCCAGCAGCTTAGGGGGTGGAGGACCTAACTATGGCTACACCTTC,CASSLGGGGPNYGYTF
TRBV5-1,TRBD2,NA,TRBJ2-7,TGCGCCAGCAGCCAAAATCCTAGCGGGGATGCCTACGAGCAGTACTTC,CASSQNPSGDAYEQYF
TRBV6-5,TRBD1,NA,TRBJ2-1,TGTGCCAGCAGTTACTCAGGGACAGACTACAATGAGCAGTTCTTC,CASSYSGTDYNEQFF
TRBV6-1,TRBD1,NA,TRBJ2-7,TGTGCCACCTGGACAGGGAGTCTGCCGACCTACGAGCAGTACTTC,CATWTGSLPTYEQYF
TRBV19,TRBD1,NA,TRBJ2-1,TGTGCCAGTAGTATGGGGGGACAGGGGCGCGATGAGCAGTTCTTC,CASSMGGQGRDEQFF
TRBV27,TRBD1,once,TRBJ2-1,TGTGCCAGCAGTTCAAACCGGGACAGGGACTACAATGAGCAGTTCTTC,CASSSNRDRDYNEQFF
TRBV28,NA,NA,TRBJ2-1,TGTGCCAGCAGCGGGGGGGGACAGGGATCCTACAATGAGCAGTTCTTC,CASSGGGQGSYNEQFF
TRBV7-7,TRBD1,NA,TRBJ1-3,TGTGCTAGCAGCCCCGGGACAGGGGGATTCTCTGGAAACACCATATATTTT,CASSPGTGGFSGNTIYF
TRBV7-9,NA,NA,TRBJ2-7,TGTGCCAGCTCTTGGGCGGGGAACGAGCAGTACTTC,CASSWAGNEQYF